Shown below are 32 T cell receptor beta chains from a single sample sequenced in a study of T cells in Graves' hyperthyroidism and ophthalmopathy. What was amplified from RNA transcripts were TCR beta CDR3 regions. When the TCR CDR3 underwent first-round RT-PCR, the HTBI primer set was used. Via MiXCR, TCRdb re-called the multiplex PCR reads, giving one row per CDR3 protein. Altogether a few hundred thousand distinct CDR3 sequences are present, less than 25% being singletons, with the ten largest covering approximately 26%. The sample taken for sequencing was blood. These receptors were collected from a young man with Graves' hyperthyroidism.

This clonotype was observed once. The V call is TRBV28, the J call TRBJ2-7; D not certain. The CDR3 runs to 14 residues. V was pared by 7 bases and J by 6 bases, with 19 bases between. CDR1 is MDHEN and CDR2 is SYDVKM in the germline V gene. The chain's CDR3 is CASTVGLVIREQYF. The DNA of the CDR3 is TGTGCCAGCACCGTTGGGCTAGTAATCCGCGAGCAGTACTTC.

This clonotype appeared a few times. One base away lies a much larger clone, so this may be a sequencing read error. The V and J genes are TRBV4-1 and TRBJ1-2, with D uncertain. The CDR3 length is 14 residues. Trimming pared 0 bases from V and 4 bases from J, leaving 9 bases between. CDR1 and CDR2 (germline): MGHRA, YSYEKL. CDR3 in amino acids: CASSQECVPYGYTF. DNA for the CDR3: TGCGCCAGCAGCCAAGAGTGCGTGCCCTATGGCTACACCTTC.

This clonotype was observed many times. The chain uses TRBV7-9 and TRBJ2-5, with 9 bases fitting TRBD1. Trimming cost V 1 base and J 4 bases; bases outside gene matches: 4. The CDR3 has 15 residues. The germline gives CDR1 SEHNR, CDR2 FQNEAQ (reference sequence). The CDR3 DNA reads as TGTGCCAGCAGCTTAGGAGGGACAGGGAGAGAGACCCAGTACTTC. It translates to CASSLGGTGRETQYF.

V usage is TRBV19 and J usage is TRBJ1-5; 9 nucleotides match TRBD1. The ends lost 5 bases at V and 6 bases at J; junction bases unmatched: 5. The germline V gene encodes CDR1 LNHDA and CDR2 SQIVND (reference sequence). This CDR3 is 14 amino acids long. CDR3 region: CASSPGTGSQPQHF. CDR3 sequence (DNA): TGTGCCAGTAGTCCCGGGACAGGGAGTCAGCCCCAGCATTTT.

In this sample, this clonotype turned up a few times. This rearrangement joins TRBV6-2 or TRBV6-3 to TRBJ2-7, with TRBD1 identical over 11 bases. Germline values: CDR1 MNHEY, CDR2 SVGEGT. The CDR3 runs 19 residues. With V trimmed by 4 bases and J by 2 bases, 16 bases remained unmatched. The CDR3 DNA is TGTGCCAGCAGTTCTCAGGACAGGGGGCTCGGGGGGGAAACCTACGAGCAGTACTTC. This codes for CASSSQDRGLGGETYEQYF.

In this sample, this clonotype turned up many times. The chain combines TRBV2 with TRBJ2-2, with TRBD1 matching 9 bases. The germline gives CDR1 SNHLY, CDR2 FYNNEI. The CDR3 length is 17 residues. V trimming: 3 bases; J trimming: 5 bases; junction bases outside the gene matches: 10. The CDR3 coding sequence is TGTGCCAGCAGTGATTGGACAGGGGCCGCAGAGACCGGGGAGCTGTTTTTT. Protein: CASSDWTGAAETGELFF.

This clonotype came up many times. This rearrangement joins TRBV28 to TRBJ1-1; 7 nucleotides agree with TRBD1. The CDR3 has 15 residues. V shed 5 bases, J shed 11 bases, and the junction held 17 bases outside the gene matches. Germline V gene data show CDR1 as MDHEN and CDR2 as SYDVKM. The CDR3 sequence: CASSTTGAPKGWAFF. DNA of the CDR3: TGTGCCAGCAGTACAACAGGGGCCCCTAAGGGGTGGGCTTTCTTT.

This chain connects TRBV12-3 or TRBV12-4 to TRBJ1-5; a possible D gene is TRBD1 (5 bases). This CDR3 has 16 amino acids. Trimming stripped 2 bases from V and 5 bases from J, with 16 bases between. CDR3 protein: CASSLWGGEWDQPQHF. The CDR3 DNA sequence: TGTGCCAGCAGTTTATGGGGGGGGGAATGGGATCAGCCCCAGCATTTT.

Many counts were recorded for this clonotype. J is TRBJ1-1 and V is TRBV5-1; D not resolved. The CDR3 contains 12 residues. V lost 3 bases and J 7 bases, leaving 10 bases between the germline ends. In germline, CDR1 is SGHRS, CDR2 YFSETQ. CDR3: CASSSRGGEAFF. Here the CDR3 DNA reads TGCGCCAGCAGCTCGCGAGGTGGTGAAGCTTTCTTT.

This clonotype was detected ten times or more. This chain links TRBV30 with TRBJ1-1; D is unclear. Per germline, CDR1 GTSNPN and CDR2 SVGIG (reference sequence). The CDR3 has 14 amino acids. V dropped 3 bases and J dropped 5 bases, with 16 bases sitting between them. The CDR3 spells CAWRRKRVGTEAFF. Here the CDR3 DNA reads TGTGCCTGGAGGAGGAAGAGGGTGGGGACTGAAGCTTTCTTT.

CDR3 in DNA: TGCAGTGCTAGAGAGCCGGGAGTGGAGACGGAGCAGTACTTC. Its translation is CSAREPGVETEQYF. The rearrangement joins TRBV20-1 to TRBJ2-7; TRBD2 might be the D (6 bases). The CDR3 has 14 amino acids. The germline gives CDR1 DFQATT, CDR2 SNEGSKA (reference sequence). With 0 bases removed from V and 7 bases from J, the gap between germline ends came to 16 bases.

The table lists this clonotype with many counts. V gene TRBV12-3 or TRBV12-4 combines with J gene TRBJ2-2; D possibly uses TRBD1 or TRBD2 (5 bases each). This CDR3 is 18 amino acids long. The ends were cut back, 4 bases at V and 3 bases at J, with 21 bases in the middle. The CDR3 is CASSSNPDGTSYTGELFF. The DNA for the CDR3 is TGTGCCAGCAGTTCTAATCCGGACGGGACGAGCTACACCGGGGAGCTGTTTTTT.

The rearrangement links TRBV12-3 or TRBV12-4 to TRBJ1-5, with D unclear. The CDR3 is 14 residues long. The germline V and J ends were trimmed by 2 bases and 6 bases, with 11 bases remaining between them. DNA for the CDR3: TGTGCCAGCAGTTTAATAGGGAGAACTCAGCCCCAGCATTTT. This gives the protein CASSLIGRTQPQHF.

This clonotype came up a few times. The chain is built from TRBV19 and TRBJ1-2; no clear D gene. The CDR3 contains 14 residues. V was shortened by 3 bases and J by 4 bases, with 12 bases between the two germline ends. Germline CDR1 reads LNHDA; CDR2 reads SQIVND (reference sequence). The CDR3 sequence is CASSMMGSGYGYTF. The DNA of the CDR3 is TGTGCCAGTAGTATGATGGGCAGCGGCTATGGCTACACCTTC.

In its sample, this clonotype was seen many times. The chain recombines TRBV7-2 with TRBJ2-5; D gene unclear. From germline, CDR1 is SGHTA and CDR2 FQGNSA. The CDR3 has 13 amino acids. V lost 1 base and J lost 5, with 8 bases in between. The CDR3 DNA reads as TGTGCCAGCAGCTTAGGGCCGAAGGAGACCCAGTACTTC. It specifies CASSLGPKETQYF. Full variable domain (remainder filled in from reference TRBV7-2 and TRBJ2-5): GAGVSQSPSNKVTEKGKDVELRCDPISGHTALYWYRQSLGQGLEFLIYFQGNSAPDKSGLPSDRFSAERTGGSVSTLTIQRTQQEDSAVYLCASSLGPKETQYFGPGTRLLVL.

Worth noting for this clonotype: The junction does not match germline at one end; this may be a read error. V is TRBV24-1 and J is TRBJ2-5, with 8 positions matching TRBD2. CDR3 length equals 16 residues. CDR1 and CDR2 from the germline V gene are KGHDR and SFDVKD. CDR3 DNA sequence: TGTGCCACCAGTGGTTTCAGCGGGGGTCCTGGAGAGGCCCAGTACTTC. Translation gives CATSGFSGGPGEAQYF.

This clonotype was seen at least ten times. The chain uses TRBV28 and TRBJ2-4, with a weak D call TRBD2 (6 bases). CDR3 length: 15 residues. V gave up 2 bases and J gave up 3 bases, with 11 bases separating them. Germline V gene data show CDR1 as MDHEN and CDR2 as SYDVKM. CDR3 residues: CASSLVVGGKNIQYF. CDR3 nucleotide sequence: TGTGCCAGCAGTTTAGTTGTGGGAGGCAAAAACATTCAGTACTTC.

The V and J genes are TRBV19 and TRBJ1-5; 8 bases map to TRBD1. This CDR3 is built from 14 residues. Germline trimming cut 7 bases from V and 7 bases from J; bases unmatched to any gene: 9. Looked up from germline, CDR1 is LNHDA and CDR2 is SQIVND (reference sequence). Here the CDR3 DNA reads TGTGCCAGTAAAAGCCAGGGGGCGCGGCAGCCCCAGCATTTT. Translating it yields CASKSQGARQPQHF.

In this sample, this clonotype turned up many times. A junction end diverges from the germline sequence, so it may reflect a read error. For the CDR3, the DNA is TGTGCCAGCAGTCTTTCGGGGGGCAGAAACATTAAGTACTTC. This gives the protein CASSLSGGRNIKYF. The chain combines TRBV12-3 or TRBV12-4 with TRBJ2-4; D is perhaps TRBD2 (7 bases). The length of the CDR3 is 14 residues.

The rearrangement uses TRBV20-1 and TRBJ1-1, with TRBD1 as a possible D gene (5 bases). Germline V gene sequence: CDR1 DFQATT, CDR2 SNEGSKA (reference sequence). The CDR3 runs to 14 residues. Trimming cost V 3 bases and J 5 bases, with 16 bases left between them. CDR3 bases: TGCAGTGCTAGGGACACTGGAGGTAGGACTGAAGCTTTCTTT. Translation: CSARDTGGRTEAFF.

J is TRBJ1-3 and V is TRBV6-5; 10 nucleotides align to TRBD1. The CDR3 is 16 residues long. Trimming removed 3 bases from V and 3 bases from J; junction bases left unmatched: 5. Germline V CDR1 and CDR2: MNHEY, SVGAGI. Written as DNA, the CDR3 is TGTGCCAGCAGTTATGGGGACAGGGGCAGTGGAAACACCATATATTTT. This codes for CASSYGDRGSGNTIYF.

The chain links TRBV4-1 to TRBJ1-5; TRBD1 matches 7 bases. The germline V gene encodes CDR1 MGHRA and CDR2 YSYEKL. V lost 0 bases and J lost 5; bases outside the gene matches: 4. The CDR3 is made up of 15 amino acids. CDR3 DNA: TGCGCCAGCAGCCAAGAAGGACAGGCGTATCAGCCCCAGCATTTT. This encodes CASSQEGQAYQPQHF.

This clonotype was observed many times. CDR3 nucleotides: TGTGCCAGCAGTGTCGGGACAGGGGCTGAAGCTTTCTTT. It is translated as CASSVGTGAEAFF. The chain employs TRBV6-1 and TRBJ1-1, with 10 bases fitting TRBD1. The CDR3 length is 13 residues. Germline V CDR1 and CDR2: MNHNS, SASEGT. V lost 4 bases, J lost 6 bases, and 2 bases stayed unmatched.

The chain couples TRBV6-2 or TRBV6-3 to TRBJ2-5; D is unclear. CDR1 is MNHEY, CDR2 SVGEGT, per germline. V lost 0 bases, J lost 5 bases, and 10 bases lay in between. The CDR3 consists of 14 residues. Here the CDR3 DNA reads TGTGCCAGCAGTTACTCGGACCGAACGGAGACCCAGTACTTC. As protein: CASSYSDRTETQYF.

This clonotype was detected many times. V and J are TRBV28 and TRBJ1-2; weak D call: TRBD1 (6 bases). The CDR3 contains 14 residues. Trimming stripped 6 bases from V and 6 bases from J, with 17 bases between. Germline CDR1 and CDR2: MDHEN and SYDVKM. The CDR3 bases are TGTGCCAGCAGCTTCAGACAGGCCTCAGATGGCTACACCTTC. Translated: CASSFRQASDGYTF.

This clonotype was counted a few times. The chain employs TRBV24-1 and TRBJ2-2, with D uncertain. Trimming took 1 base from V and 6 from J, leaving 11 bases between them. The CDR3 sequence is 15 residues long. Germline V gene sequence: CDR1 KGHDR, CDR2 SFDVKD. The CDR3 region has the DNA TGTGCCACCAGTGATTTAAGTTCCCAAGCCGGGGAGCTGTTTTTT. Its translation is CATSDLSSQAGELFF.

The genes are TRBV2 and TRBJ1-5; TRBD1 is a possible D gene (6 bases). V dropped 2 bases and J dropped 1 base, with 15 bases sitting between them. Germline assignment: CDR1 SNHLY and CDR2 FYNNEI. CDR3 length: 17 residues. CDR3 sequence: CASSERSPGASNQPQHF. For the CDR3, the DNA is TGTGCCAGCAGTGAAAGGTCCCCGGGGGCAAGCAATCAGCCCCAGCATTTT.

This clonotype came up many times. V and J are TRBV27 and TRBJ2-7; D is undetermined. The CDR3 covers 14 residues. Germline CDR1 is MNHEY and CDR2 is SMNVEV (reference sequence). V was shortened by 4 bases and J by 3 bases, with 13 bases between the two germline ends. The CDR3 reads CASSSRTARYEQYF. The DNA for the CDR3 is TGTGCCAGCAGTTCTCGGACGGCCCGCTACGAGCAGTACTTC.

As to this clonotype: The junction and the germline gene differ at one end; a read error may be behind it. In DNA, the CDR3 is TGTGCCAGCAGTTTAACCTCCCGGGACACGGAGAACACTGAAGCTTTCTTT. It yields the protein CASSLTSRDTENTEAFF. The rearrangement uses TRBV7-3 and TRBJ1-1, with TRBD1 as a possible D gene (6 bases). From germline, CDR1 is SGHTA and CDR2 FQGTGA. The CDR3 consists of 17 residues.

Ten or more counts support this clonotype. The genes are TRBV28 and TRBJ2-7; a weak D match, TRBD2 (5 bases). This CDR3 is 13 amino acids long. Germline V gives CDR1 MDHEN, CDR2 SYDVKM. Trimming removed 3 bases from V and 7 bases from J, with 13 bases in between. The CDR3 bases are TGTGCCAGCAGTTTTCCCGACCCGGGGGAGCAGTACTTC. As protein: CASSFPDPGEQYF.

In its sample, this clonotype was seen many times. CDR3 DNA sequence: TGTGCCAGCAGCTTACTGGAGATTAGCAATCAGCCCCAGCATTTT. Encoded protein: CASSLLEISNQPQHF. V usage is TRBV7-8 and J usage is TRBJ1-5; no clear D gene. Germline values: CDR1 SGHVS, CDR2 FQNEAQ. V was shortened by 2 bases and J by 0 bases, with 8 bases between the two germline ends. The CDR3 has 15 residues.

This clonotype appeared many times. CDR3 amino acids: CSADGSQETQYF. DNA for the CDR3: TGCAGCGCCGACGGGAGCCAAGAGACCCAGTACTTC. The chain joins TRBV29-1 to TRBJ2-5; D may be TRBD2 (6 bases). Per the germline V gene, CDR1 is SQVTM and CDR2 is ANQGSEA. The CDR3 contains 12 residues. The germline V and J ends were trimmed by 7 bases and 1 base, with 10 bases remaining between them.